The 27 T cell receptor beta chains below were found in one sample sequenced in a study of OX40 agonist ivuxolimab in advanced cancers. Sequencing was performed with immunoSEQ multiplex PCR; in TCRdb, only in-frame clones are kept and a portion is missing. Of around 47,000 clones in the sample, roughly 84% were seen once. The sample consisted of CD4+ or CD8+ T cells sorted from blood, taken in a trial of the OX40 agonist ivuxolimab. These receptors originate from an adult with an advanced solid tumor such as melanoma, head and neck, liver or kidney cancer.

This clone was detected a few times. V and J are TRBV4-1 and TRBJ1-1; D call uncertain. The CDR3 runs 14 residues. Trimming took off 0 bases at V and 0 bases at J, with 5 bases between the two ends. The germline CDR1 and CDR2 sequences are MGHRA and YSYEKL. CDR3 nucleotides: TGCGCCAGCAGCCAAGACGCGGTGAACACTGAAGCTTTCTTT. Its translation is CASSQDAVNTEAFF.

The table lists this clone with a few counts. V is TRBV14 and J is TRBJ2-7, with 10 bases fitting TRBD2. The V and J ends lost 0 bases and 7 bases, in that order; junction bases with no gene match: 0. Germline CDR1 and CDR2: SGHDN and FVKESK. The CDR3 contains 13 residues. CDR3 sequence reads: CASSQELAGEQYF. The CDR3 nucleotides read TGTGCCAGCAGCCAAGAACTAGCGGGAGAGCAGTACTTC.

The chain has TRBV29-1 and TRBJ1-1, with D unclear. The ends were cut back, 1 base at V and 0 bases at J, with 9 bases in the middle. Germline V gives CDR1 SQVTM, CDR2 ANQGSEA. This CDR3 contains 14 residues. CDR3: CSVEGPLMNTEAFF. CDR3 nucleotides: TGCAGCGTTGAAGGTCCTTTAATGAACACTGAAGCTTTCTTT.

V and J are TRBV19 and TRBJ2-5, with a weak D call TRBD1 (5 bases). Germline values: CDR1 LNHDA, CDR2 SQIVND (reference sequence). Deletions cut 3 bases from V and 4 bases from J, with 15 bases between. The CDR3 contains 15 residues. CDR3 sequence: CASSIVLGPGETQYF. The CDR3 bases are TGTGCCAGTAGTATCGTTTTGGGGCCAGGAGAGACCCAGTACTTC.

The V and J genes are TRBV11-3 and TRBJ1-1; possible D gene TRBD1, 6 bases. CDR3 length: 16 residues. Germline V lookup: CDR1 SGHNT, CDR2 YENEEA. With 3 bases removed from V and 7 bases from J, the gap between germline ends came to 21 bases. This CDR3 reads CASSFPSAWGAGEAFF. The CDR3 nucleotides are TGTGCCAGCAGCTTTCCCTCTGCGTGGGGGGCTGGTGAAGCTTTCTTT.

Only a few counts were recorded for this clone. The CDR3 region is CASSDSTVALDGSYEQYF. In nucleotides, the CDR3 is TGTGCCAGCAGCGATTCGACAGTGGCCTTGGATGGCTCCTACGAGCAGTACTTC. The chain has TRBV9 and TRBJ2-7; D is possibly TRBD1 (5 bases). The CDR3 consists of 18 residues. CDR1 and CDR2 from the germline V gene are SGDLS and YYNGEE. V shed 3 bases and J shed 0 bases, with 22 bases lying between them. The full variable domain, in which reference TRBV9 and TRBJ2-7 provide the parts outside the CDR3, is DSGVTQTPKHLITATGQRVTLRCSPRSGDLSVYWYQQSLDQGLQFLIQYYNGEERAKGNILERFSAQQFPDLHSELNLSSLELGDSALYFCASSDSTVALDGSYEQYFGPGTRLTVT.

This chain uses TRBV2 with TRBJ1-6; 10 nucleotides line up with TRBD1. Germline-derived CDR1 and CDR2 are SNHLY and FYNNEI. V shed 8 bases and J 9 bases; nucleotides not matched to a gene: 7. The CDR3 loop spans 14 amino acids. CDR3 sequence reads: CASATGTGASPLHF. In nucleotides, the CDR3 is TGTGCCAGCGCAACCGGGACAGGGGCTTCACCCCTCCACTTT. The whole variable domain, filled in from reference TRBV2 and TRBJ1-6, reads EPEVTQTPSHQVTQMGQEVILRCVPISNHLYFYWYRQILGQKVEFLVSFYNNEISEKSEIFDDQFSVERPDGSNFTLKIRSTKLEDSAMYFCASATGTGASPLHFGNGTRLTVT.

This chain uses TRBV5-8 with TRBJ2-3, with 10 bases identical to TRBD2. Germline V gene lookup returns CDR1 SGHTS and CDR2 YDEGEE. The J segment lost 3 bases and the V segment lost 4 bases, leaving 11 bases of the junction unmatched. This CDR3 has 17 amino acids. The CDR3 DNA reads TGTGCCAGCAGCATGCGGCTAGCGGGGGTCGGAACAGATACGCAGTATTTT. It translates to CASSMRLAGVGTDTQYF.

The gene calls are TRBV19 and TRBJ1-5; 7 bases align to TRBD1. The length of the CDR3 is 18 residues. V lost 1 base to trimming and J lost 4 bases; unmatched junction nucleotides: 13. The germline CDR1 and CDR2 sequences are LNHDA and SQIVND (reference sequence). CDR3 nucleotide sequence: TGTGCCAGTAGTATAGGACCCTCTCAAGGGGGCTGGAATCAGCCCCAGCATTTT. Its translation is CASSIGPSQGGWNQPQHF.

V is TRBV9 and J is TRBJ2-3; D is ambiguous. This CDR3 contains 14 residues. CDR1 and CDR2 from the germline V gene are SGDLS and YYNGEE. V lost 3 bases and J lost 1, with 9 bases in between. CDR3 nucleotide sequence: TGTGCCAGCAGCGCCCAGCGTGGCACAGATACGCAGTATTTT. This translates into CASSAQRGTDTQYF.

The chain joins TRBV27 to TRBJ2-2; TRBD1 agrees at 8 bases. Germline CDR1 is MNHEY and CDR2 is SMNVEV (reference sequence). With V trimmed by 6 bases and J by 2 bases, 2 bases remained unmatched. CDR3 size: 14 residues. CDR3: CASRQGANTGELFF. In nucleotides, the CDR3 is TGTGCCAGCAGGCAGGGGGCTAACACCGGGGAGCTGTTTTTT.

J is TRBJ2-7 and V is TRBV7-6; tentatively, D is TRBD2 (6 bases). CDR1 and CDR2 from the germline V gene are SGHVS and FNYEAQ. The CDR3 extends over 15 amino acids. Trimming removed 5 bases at V and 0 bases at J, with 14 bases between. The CDR3 protein is CASSLPAGPSYEQYF. For the CDR3, the DNA is TGTGCCAGCAGCCTGCCGGCGGGACCCTCCTACGAGCAGTACTTC.

This clone was seen once. The gene calls are TRBV28 and TRBJ2-2; 14 bases are a match to TRBD2. The ends lost 1 base at V and 7 bases at J; junction bases unmatched: 2. Germline values: CDR1 MDHEN, CDR2 SYDVKM. This CDR3 comprises 16 residues. The CDR3 spells CASSLLTSGRGGELFF. CDR3 DNA: TGTGCCAGCAGTTTATTGACTAGCGGGAGGGGCGGGGAGCTGTTTTTT.

This clone was recorded a few times. The V gene is TRBV19, the J gene TRBJ2-1; D may be TRBD1 (6 bases). Germline CDR1 reads LNHDA; CDR2 reads SQIVND (reference sequence). V was cut by 3 bases and J by 6 bases, with 12 bases left in between. This CDR3 contains 14 residues. The CDR3 DNA follows: TGTGCCAGTAGTATGACAGGTGTTACCAATGAGCAGTTCTTC. Its protein product is CASSMTGVTNEQFF.

This chain links TRBV25-1 with TRBJ2-7, with 10 bases aligning to TRBD2. Germline values: CDR1 MGHDK, CDR2 SYGVNS. CDR3 size: 13 residues. The trim removed 9 bases at V and 3 bases at J, leaving 5 bases unmatched. CDR3 sequence (DNA): TGTGCCAGTGCCTTAGCGGGAGGCTACGAGCAGTACTTC. This sequence encodes CASALAGGYEQYF.

This rearrangement joins TRBV4-1 to TRBJ2-4; perhaps TRBD2 as D (6 bases). V lost 1 base, J lost 0 bases, and 16 bases lay in between. The CDR3 extends over 18 amino acids. CDR1 is MGHRA, CDR2 YSYEKL, per germline. CDR3 coding DNA: TGCGCCAGCAGCCAAGTTTTGGTAGCGGAGTTAGCCAAAAACATTCAGTACTTC. This codes for CASSQVLVAELAKNIQYF.

This clone showed up just a few times. This chain connects TRBV4-3 to TRBJ2-3, with 10 bases lining up with TRBD1. CDR1 and CDR2 (germline): LGHNA, YSLEER. With 5 bases clipped from V and 1 base from J, the junction kept 3 bases outside the gene matches. The CDR3 totals 15 residues. The CDR3 spells CASSFGTGGTDTQYF. CDR3 bases: TGCGCCAGCAGCTTCGGGACAGGGGGCACAGATACGCAGTATTTT.

The rearrangement uses TRBV9 and TRBJ2-1, with 8 positions matching TRBD2. V shed 7 bases and J 4 bases; nucleotides not matched to a gene: 10. Germline CDR1 SGDLS, CDR2 YYNGEE. This CDR3 is 15 amino acids long. The CDR3 reads CASGLSGERYNEQFF. The CDR3 nucleotides are TGTGCCAGCGGCCTTAGCGGGGAACGATACAATGAGCAGTTCTTC.

V usage is TRBV2 and J usage is TRBJ2-5; 8 nucleotides align to TRBD1. The CDR3 runs to 15 residues. The germline gives CDR1 SNHLY, CDR2 FYNNEI. Trimming cost V 3 bases and J 3 bases; bases outside gene matches: 6. DNA of the CDR3: TGTGCCAGCAGTGAGTGGCAGGGGGCGAAAGAGACCCAGTACTTC. It yields the protein CASSEWQGAKETQYF.

The chain joins TRBV10-3 to TRBJ2-1, with 7 bases that match TRBD2. V lost 8 bases and J lost 8; bases outside the gene matches: 15. Per germline, CDR1 ENHRY and CDR2 SYGVKD. The CDR3 has 15 amino acids. CDR3 amino acids: CAIAPAGVDRDEQFF. CDR3 sequence (DNA): TGTGCCATCGCCCCCGCGGGAGTAGATAGGGATGAGCAGTTCTTC.

The gene calls are TRBV6-5 and TRBJ1-1; D perhaps matches TRBD1 (6 bases). Germline CDR1 reads MNHEY; CDR2 reads SVGAGI. The CDR3 extends over 13 amino acids. The V end was cut by 2 bases, the J end by 8 bases, with 12 bases between. DNA of the CDR3: TGTGCCAGCAGTTACGGGCCAGGGGTCGAAGCTTTCTTT. Translated, it gives CASSYGPGVEAFF.

The V and J genes are TRBV28 and TRBJ2-3; 9 positions match TRBD2. V gave up 2 bases and J gave up 0 bases; unmatched junction bases: 3. This CDR3 comprises 16 residues. In germline, CDR1 is MDHEN, CDR2 SYDVKM. DNA for the CDR3: TGTGCCAGCAGTTTACTAGCGGGGTCTAGCACAGATACGCAGTATTTT. This encodes CASSLLAGSSTDTQYF. The full variable domain, completed using reference TRBV28 and TRBJ2-3, is DVKVTQSSRYLVKRTGEKVFLECVQDMDHENMFWYRQDPGLGLRLIYFSYDVKMKEKGDIPEGYSVSREKKERFSLILESASTNQTSMYLCASSLLAGSSTDTQYFGPGTRLTVL.

The CDR3 protein is CASSPGDSSYNEQFF. CDR3 in DNA: TGTGCCAGCAGCCCCGGGGACAGCTCCTACAATGAGCAGTTCTTC. The V gene is TRBV7-8, the J gene TRBJ2-1, with 7 bases that match TRBD1. The CDR3 is 15 residues long. V lost 5 bases and J lost 0; bases outside the gene matches: 4. Germline V CDR1 and CDR2: SGHVS, FQNEAQ.

This clone is a singleton in its sample. The chain has TRBV27 and TRBJ2-5, with D perhaps matching TRBD1 (7 bases). This CDR3 contains 14 residues. Germline V gene lookup returns CDR1 MNHEY and CDR2 SMNVEV (reference sequence). Trimming pared 2 bases from V and 5 bases from J, leaving 12 bases between. The CDR3 spells CASSLQGEEETQYF. The CDR3 coding sequence is TGTGCCAGCAGTTTACAGGGGGAGGAGGAGACCCAGTACTTC.

Comments on this clone: Mismatch with germline at one junction end may stem from a read error. The gene calls are TRBV5-6 and TRBJ1-1; D remains unclear. The CDR3 covers 13 residues. The V gene's germline CDR1 is SGHDT and CDR2 YYEEEE. CDR3 in amino acids: CASTLGGRTEAFF. For the CDR3, the DNA is TGTGCCAGCACCTTGGGCGGCCGAACGGAAGCTTTCTTT.

The chain links TRBV4-3 to TRBJ2-3; 7 bases line up with TRBD1. This CDR3 has 15 residues. Germline V lookup: CDR1 LGHNA, CDR2 YSLEER. V dropped 1 base and J dropped 5; count of bases not matched to a gene: 6. CDR3 in amino acids: CASSQAGTGEDTQYF. CDR3 nucleotide sequence: TGCGCCAGCAGCCAAGCAGGCACAGGGGAAGATACGCAGTATTTT.

V is TRBV2 and J is TRBJ2-2; TRBD1 or TRBD2 may be the D gene (6 bases each). CDR1 and CDR2 (germline): SNHLY, FYNNEI. There are 16 residues in the CDR3. Deletions cut 3 bases from V and 2 bases from J, with 13 bases between. The CDR3: CASSDPGADNTGELFF. The CDR3 coding sequence is TGTGCCAGCAGTGATCCGGGGGCAGACAACACCGGGGAGCTGTTTTTT.